These T cell receptor beta chains were read from a single sample in a study of cytomegalovirus exposure and HLA in healthy donors. Sequencing was performed with immunoSEQ multiplex PCR; in TCRdb, only in-frame clones are kept and a portion is missing. The sample contains fewer than 130,000 clones, 89% of which appear only once. The source material was PBMCs. These receptors were collected from a woman younger than 30 in good health and CMV-seronegative. Each CDR3 is given with its conserved first and last residue. A D gene is named only where the DNA matches it firmly. Expanded clones get a size class; other rows say once, few or many, or leave the size out.

>TRBV6-6|-|TRBJ1-1|-
TGTGCCAGCAGTTACCGAGGGTCGAACACTGAAGCTTTCTTT
CASSYRGSNTEAFF
>TRBV10-1|-|TRBJ2-3|TRBD2
TGCGCCAGCCTCACCCTTACTAGCGGGGTTAGCACAGATACGCAGTATTTT
CASLTLTSGVSTDTQYF
>TRBV9|-|TRBJ1-1|-
TGTGCCAGCAGCTCACCCGGGACAGAAGCTTTCTTT
CASSSPGTEAFF
>TRBV10-3|-|TRBJ2-2|TRBD2
TGTGCCATCAGTGAGTCAGTGACTAGCGGGGTGAACACCGGGGAGCTGTTTTTT
CAISESVTSGVNTGELFF
>TRBV7-3|-|TRBJ2-3|TRBD2
TGTGCCAGCAGCCGCGGGACTAGCGGCACAGATACGCAGTATTTT
CASSRGTSGTDTQYF
>TRBV2|-|TRBJ2-1|-
TGTGCCAGCAGTGAAGCGCTTCTGGAGGGTGAGCAGTTCTTC
CASSEALLEGEQFF
>TRBV19|-|TRBJ2-4|TRBD2
TGTGCCAGTAGTCCGGGACTAGCGGGAGTAGGCATTCAGTACTTC
CASSPGLAGVGIQYF
>TRBV2|-|TRBJ2-4|TRBD1
TGTGCCAGTGAGGGGGCTGGAGGAGCCAAAAACATTCAGTACTTC
CASEGAGGAKNIQYF
>TRBV28|few|TRBJ2-7|TRBD1
TGTGCCAGCACCTCCGGGACAGGGCTCTACGAGCAGTACTTC
CASTSGTGLYEQYF
>TRBV6-1|-|TRBJ1-2|-
TGTGCCAGCTTTGGGAGGGGCGGCTATGGCTACACCTTC
CASFGRGGYGYTF
>TRBV19|-|TRBJ2-7|TRBD2
TGTGCCAGTGGGTTAGCGGGACGAACCTACGAGCAGTACTTC
CASGLAGRTYEQYF